Listed here is a single TCR beta chain. Antigen: not known. The data were taken from a study of blood T cells in healthy people across ages. Findings and caveats of the study: Without sorted subsets, naive and antigen-experienced compartments could not be conclusively compared. Strong correlation was found linking TCR beta diversity to naive T cell percentage.

Then a second PCR, running roughly 6 to 11 cycles, was carried out with a sample-barcoded 5' primer and a J-beta primer mix. TCRdb reprocessed the 5' RACE reads with MiXCR, giving one entry per CDR3 protein. The table lists approximately 1,700,000 distinct CDR3 sequences, roughly two fifths of them singletons, with about 23% in the top ten. This CDR3 is built from 15 residues. J gave up 4 bases and V 6 bases, and 10 bases lay outside the gene matches. Germline V CDR1 and CDR2: DFQATT, SNEGSKA (reference sequence). The clonotype comes from a human donor in good health. V gene TRBV20-1 combines with J gene TRBJ2-1; TRBD1 matches at 9 bases. Sample: blood. The CDR3 DNA follows: TGCAGTGCCGCAAGGGGGGACAGGGAGTACAATGAGCAGTTCTTC. It translates to CSAARGDREYNEQFF.